These 4 T cell receptor beta chains originate from one sample sequenced in a study of shared clonotypes between healthy human individuals. Sequencing used immunoSEQ multiplex PCR; TCRdb keeps in-frame clones, though not all of them. Of millions of clones listed, roughly 92% are singletons. Sequenced: naive CD4+ T cells sorted from blood. Subset of the sample: CD45RA+ positively selected. These receptor sequences come from a man aged 18 to 29 in good health.

The V gene is TRBV18, the J gene TRBJ2-7; D unclear. The CDR3 runs 16 residues. The V end was cut by 3 bases, the J end by 7 bases, with 22 bases between. Germline loops: CDR1 KGHSH, CDR2 LQKENI. DNA for the CDR3: TGTGCCAGCTCACCTGCCGCCGACTGGGGATCGAGGGAGCAGTACTTC. Residues: CASSPAADWGSREQYF.

The chain uses TRBV6-4 and TRBJ2-7, with D perhaps TRBD1 or TRBD2 (6 bases each). CDR1 is MRHNA and CDR2 is SNTAGT in the germline V gene. This CDR3 is built from 15 residues. The V and J ends lost 0 bases and 2 bases respectively, with 11 bases between them. The CDR3 protein is CASSDSRGATYEQYF. CDR3 in DNA: TGTGCCAGCAGTGACTCTAGGGGGGCCACCTACGAGCAGTACTTC.

This sequence joins TRBV5-1 and TRBJ2-5; 7 bases are shared with TRBD2. The CDR3 has 15 residues. J lost 3 bases, V lost 1 base, and 6 bases had no gene match. The germline V gene has CDR1 SGHRS and CDR2 YFSETQ. Here the CDR3 reads CASSLPSGDEETQYF. CDR3 nucleotides: TGCGCCAGCAGCTTGCCGAGCGGGGATGAAGAGACCCAGTACTTC.

Note on this clone: This same CDR3 is encoded by further DNA sequences in the sample. The chain links TRBV4-1 to TRBJ2-3, with a possible D match to TRBD2 (5 bases). The CDR3 length is 13 residues. Germline V gene sequence: CDR1 MGHRA, CDR2 YSYEKL. Trimming took off 4 bases at V and 0 bases at J, with 5 bases between the two ends. The CDR3 here is CASSRGSTDTQYF. DNA for the CDR3: TGCGCCAGCAGCCGAGGGAGCACAGATACGCAGTATTTT.